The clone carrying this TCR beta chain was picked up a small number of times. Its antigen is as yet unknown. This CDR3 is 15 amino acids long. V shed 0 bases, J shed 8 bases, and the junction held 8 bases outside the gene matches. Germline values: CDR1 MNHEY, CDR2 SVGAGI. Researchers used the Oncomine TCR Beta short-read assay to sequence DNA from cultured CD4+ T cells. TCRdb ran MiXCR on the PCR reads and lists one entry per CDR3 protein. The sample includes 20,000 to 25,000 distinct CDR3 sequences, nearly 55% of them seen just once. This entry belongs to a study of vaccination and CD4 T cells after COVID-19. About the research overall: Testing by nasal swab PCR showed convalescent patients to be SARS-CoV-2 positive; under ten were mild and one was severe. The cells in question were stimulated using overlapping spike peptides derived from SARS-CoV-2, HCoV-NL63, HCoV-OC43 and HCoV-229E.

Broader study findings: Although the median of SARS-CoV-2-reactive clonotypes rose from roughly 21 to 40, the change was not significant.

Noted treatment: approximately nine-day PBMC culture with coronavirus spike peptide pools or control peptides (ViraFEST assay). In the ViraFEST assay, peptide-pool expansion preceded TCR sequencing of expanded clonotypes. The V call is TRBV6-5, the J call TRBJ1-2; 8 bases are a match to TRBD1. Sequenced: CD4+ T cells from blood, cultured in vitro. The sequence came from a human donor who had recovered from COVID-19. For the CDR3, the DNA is TGTGCCAGCAGTTACTCGACAGGGGCGGTAGGGGGCTACACCTTC. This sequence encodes CASSYSTGAVGGYTF.